The clone carrying this T cell receptor beta chain was seen just once. What it binds is unknown. This entry belongs to a study of radiotherapy plus CTLA-4 blockade in lung cancer. Study overall: Among patients, over 15% showed objective responses, and approximately 30% had disease control.

J lost 5 bases, V lost 6 bases, and 10 bases had no gene match. The CDR3 contains 15 residues. Germline CDR1 and CDR2: SQVTM and ANQGSEA. TCRdb keeps only in-frame clones here, not all; method: immunoSEQ multiplex PCR. Of about 60,000 clones in the sample, around 74% were seen once. Study findings and constraints: Reportedly, early blood T cell clone dynamics best predicted response, with interferon-beta. Among blood TCR repertoires after radiotherapy plus ipilimumab, tumor-derived clones expanded.

The clonotype originates from a human donor with non-small cell lung cancer whose response to radiotherapy plus ipilimumab could not be evaluated. The chain has TRBV29-1 and TRBJ2-5; 12 bases fit TRBD1. Sequences were derived from peripheral blood, sampled from a patient treated with radiotherapy plus ipilimumab. The CDR3 DNA follows: TGCAGCGTGAAACCGGGACAGGGGGCGCCGGAGACCCAGTACTTC. Residues: CSVKPGQGAPETQYF.